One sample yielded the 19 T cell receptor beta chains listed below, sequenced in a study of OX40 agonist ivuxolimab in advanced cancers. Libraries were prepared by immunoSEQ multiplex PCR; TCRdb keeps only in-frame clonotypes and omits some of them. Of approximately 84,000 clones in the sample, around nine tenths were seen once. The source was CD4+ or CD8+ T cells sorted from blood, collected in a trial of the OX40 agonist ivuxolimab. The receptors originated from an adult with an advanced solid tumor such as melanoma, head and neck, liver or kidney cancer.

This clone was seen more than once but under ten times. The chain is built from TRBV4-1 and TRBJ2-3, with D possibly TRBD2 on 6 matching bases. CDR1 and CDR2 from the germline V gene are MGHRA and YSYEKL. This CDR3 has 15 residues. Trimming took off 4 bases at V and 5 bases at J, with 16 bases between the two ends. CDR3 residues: CASSPVLSGGDTQYF. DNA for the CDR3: TGCGCCAGCAGCCCTGTTTTGTCCGGGGGAGATACGCAGTATTTT.

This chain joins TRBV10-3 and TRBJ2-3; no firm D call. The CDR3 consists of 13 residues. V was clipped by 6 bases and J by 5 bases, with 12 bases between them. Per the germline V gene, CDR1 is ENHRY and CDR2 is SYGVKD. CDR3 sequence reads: CAIRPFGLDTQYF. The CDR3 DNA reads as TGTGCCATCAGGCCCTTTGGGCTAGATACGCAGTATTTT.

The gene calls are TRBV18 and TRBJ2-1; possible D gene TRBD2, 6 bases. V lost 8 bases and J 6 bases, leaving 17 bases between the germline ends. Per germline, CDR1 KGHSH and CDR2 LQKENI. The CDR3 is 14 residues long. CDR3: CASNREFPSNEQFF. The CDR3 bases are TGTGCCAGCAACCGGGAGTTCCCGAGCAATGAGCAGTTCTTC.

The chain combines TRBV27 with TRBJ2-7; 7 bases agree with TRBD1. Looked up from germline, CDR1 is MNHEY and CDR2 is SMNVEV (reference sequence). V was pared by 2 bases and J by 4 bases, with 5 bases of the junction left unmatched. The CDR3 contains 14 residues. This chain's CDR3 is CASSLNRGGYEQYF. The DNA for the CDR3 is TGTGCCAGCAGTTTAAACAGGGGTGGTTACGAGCAGTACTTC.

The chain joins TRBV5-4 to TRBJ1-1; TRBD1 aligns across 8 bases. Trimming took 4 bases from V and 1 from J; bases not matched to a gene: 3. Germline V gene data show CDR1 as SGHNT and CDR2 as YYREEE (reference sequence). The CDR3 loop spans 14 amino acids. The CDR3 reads CASSPGTGNTEAFF. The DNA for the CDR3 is TGTGCCAGCAGCCCCGGGACAGGGAACACTGAAGCTTTCTTT.

CDR3 loop: CASSYSGVTGELFF. CDR3 DNA: TGTGCCAGCAGTTACTCGGGGGTAACCGGGGAGCTGTTTTTT. The chain links TRBV6-6 to TRBJ2-2; tentatively, D is TRBD1 or TRBD2 (5 bases each). V shed 0 bases and J shed 5 bases, with 7 bases lying between them. This CDR3 comprises 14 residues. CDR1 and CDR2 from the germline V gene are MNHNY and SVGAGI (reference sequence).

The CDR3 reads CASRGDGTVFQPQHF. CDR3 DNA: TGTGCCAGTAGAGGGGACGGGACAGTTTTTCAGCCCCAGCATTTT. The chain is built from TRBV19 and TRBJ1-5; 7 bases fit TRBD1. V lost 6 bases and J lost 6; bases outside the gene matches: 11. CDR3 length equals 15 residues. CDR1 and CDR2 (germline): LNHDA, SQIVND (reference sequence).

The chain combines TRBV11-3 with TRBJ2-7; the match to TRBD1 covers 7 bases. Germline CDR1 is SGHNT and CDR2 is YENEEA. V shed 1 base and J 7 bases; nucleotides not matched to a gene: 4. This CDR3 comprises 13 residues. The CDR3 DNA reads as TGTGCCAGCAGCTTAGTACAGGGGCGGGAGCAGTACTTC. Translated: CASSLVQGREQYF.

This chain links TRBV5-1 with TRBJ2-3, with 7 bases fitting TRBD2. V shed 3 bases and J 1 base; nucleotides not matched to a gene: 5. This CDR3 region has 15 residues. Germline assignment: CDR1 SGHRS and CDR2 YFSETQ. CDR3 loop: CASSSLSGGTDTQYF. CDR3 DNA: TGCGCCAGCAGCTCGTTGAGCGGGGGCACAGATACGCAGTATTTT.

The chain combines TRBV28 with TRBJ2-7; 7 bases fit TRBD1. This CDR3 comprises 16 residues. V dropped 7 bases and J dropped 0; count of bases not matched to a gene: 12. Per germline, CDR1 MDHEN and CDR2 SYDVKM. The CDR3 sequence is CASIVNKGANSYEQYF. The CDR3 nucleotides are TGTGCCAGCATTGTAAATAAGGGGGCTAACTCCTACGAGCAGTACTTC.

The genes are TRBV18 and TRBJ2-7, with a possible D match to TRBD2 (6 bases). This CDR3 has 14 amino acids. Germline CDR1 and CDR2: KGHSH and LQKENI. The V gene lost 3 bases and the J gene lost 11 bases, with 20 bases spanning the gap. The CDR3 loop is CASSPGTEGRKKYF. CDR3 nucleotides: TGTGCCAGCTCACCTGGAACGGAGGGTAGGAAGAAGTACTTC.

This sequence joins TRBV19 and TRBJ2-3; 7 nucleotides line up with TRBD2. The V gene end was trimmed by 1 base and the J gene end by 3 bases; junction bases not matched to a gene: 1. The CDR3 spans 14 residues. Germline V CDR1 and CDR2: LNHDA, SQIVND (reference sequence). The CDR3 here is CASSIGDYTDTQYF. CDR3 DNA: TGTGCCAGTAGTATAGGGGACTATACAGATACGCAGTATTTT.

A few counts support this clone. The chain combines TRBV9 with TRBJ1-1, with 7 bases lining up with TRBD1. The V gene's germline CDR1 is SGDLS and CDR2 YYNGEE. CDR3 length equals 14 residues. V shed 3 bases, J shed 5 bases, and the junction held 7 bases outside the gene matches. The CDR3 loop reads CASSGGSGGTEAFF. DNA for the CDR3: TGTGCCAGCAGCGGCGGTTCAGGGGGAACTGAAGCTTTCTTT.

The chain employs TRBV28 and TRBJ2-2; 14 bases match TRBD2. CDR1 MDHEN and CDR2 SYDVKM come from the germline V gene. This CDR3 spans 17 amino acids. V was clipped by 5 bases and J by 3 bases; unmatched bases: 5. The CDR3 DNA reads TGTGCCAGCAGTGGGGGACTAGCGGGAGTACACACCGGGGAGCTGTTTTTT. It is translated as CASSGGLAGVHTGELFF.

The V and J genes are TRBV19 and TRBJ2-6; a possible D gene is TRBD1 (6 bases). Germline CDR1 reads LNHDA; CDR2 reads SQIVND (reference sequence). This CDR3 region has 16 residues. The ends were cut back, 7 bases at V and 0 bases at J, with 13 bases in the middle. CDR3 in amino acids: CASTTQGPSGANVLTF. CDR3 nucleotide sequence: TGTGCCAGTACCACACAGGGTCCCTCTGGGGCCAACGTCCTGACTTTC.

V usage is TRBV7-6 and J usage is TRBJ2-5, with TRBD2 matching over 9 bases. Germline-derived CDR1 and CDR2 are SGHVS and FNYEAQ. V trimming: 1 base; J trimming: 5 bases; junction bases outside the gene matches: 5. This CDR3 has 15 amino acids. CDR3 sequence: CASSLGLAVPETQYF. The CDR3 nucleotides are TGTGCCAGCAGCTTAGGACTAGCGGTTCCGGAGACCCAGTACTTC.

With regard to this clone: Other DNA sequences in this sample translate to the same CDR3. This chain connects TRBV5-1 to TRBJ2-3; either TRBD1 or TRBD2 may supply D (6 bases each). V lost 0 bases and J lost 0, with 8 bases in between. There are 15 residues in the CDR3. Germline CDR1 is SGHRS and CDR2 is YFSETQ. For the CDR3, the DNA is TGCGCCAGCAGCTTGGTAGGGGGGAGCACAGATACGCAGTATTTT. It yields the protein CASSLVGGSTDTQYF.

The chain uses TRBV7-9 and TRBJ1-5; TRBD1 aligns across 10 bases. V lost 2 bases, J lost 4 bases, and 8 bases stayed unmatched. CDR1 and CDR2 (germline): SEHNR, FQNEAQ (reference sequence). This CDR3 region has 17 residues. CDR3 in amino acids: CASSLNPGQGVNQPQHF. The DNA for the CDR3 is TGTGCCAGCAGCTTAAACCCCGGACAGGGGGTGAATCAGCCCCAGCATTTT.

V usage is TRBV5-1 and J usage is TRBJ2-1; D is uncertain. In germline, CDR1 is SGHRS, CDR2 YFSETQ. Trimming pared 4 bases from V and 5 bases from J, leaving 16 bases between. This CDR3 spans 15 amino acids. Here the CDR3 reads CASSRSGRPNNEQFF. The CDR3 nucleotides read TGCGCCAGCAGCCGATCGGGTAGACCCAACAATGAGCAGTTCTTC.